This paragraph reports one T cell receptor (beta chain). Its specificity is not known. The record originates from a study of CD8 T cells in ankylosing spondylitis. Study-level points and caveats: Reports of some motif variants in reactive arthritis synovial fluid and blood predate this one. The clones that were linked to disease were reported to be significantly enriched in matched synovial fluid samples from ankylosing spondylitis patients. The study identified a TCR beta motif of several highly homologous variants that appeared characteristic of ankylosing spondylitis blood.

In making TCR beta libraries, quantitative 5'-RACE with molecular barcodes was used. TCRdb used MiXCR to reprocess the 5' RACE reads, holding one entry per CDR3 protein. The sample gives a few hundred thousand distinct CDR3 sequences, around 21% of which show up once; 3.5% is in the top ten. The TCR originated in a female donor with ankylosing spondylitis or in good health (not recorded which). The specimen sequenced was blood, either unsorted or a sorted T cell fraction (not recorded which).

CDR3 loop: CASSYSSVNSGNTIYF. CDR3 in DNA: TGTGCCAGCAGTTACTCATCGGTGAACTCTGGAAACACCATATATTTT. V usage is TRBV6-5 and J usage is TRBJ1-3, with unresolved D. The CDR3 sequence is 16 residues long. From germline, CDR1 is MNHEY and CDR2 SVGAGI. The V end was cut by 0 bases, the J end by 0 bases, with 9 bases between.